This TCR beta chain comes out of a study of T cells in Graves' hyperthyroidism and ophthalmopathy. Amplified TCR beta CDR3 regions derived from RNA transcripts. The HTBI primer set was used in a first-round RT-PCR of the TCR CDR3. Via MiXCR, TCRdb re-called the multiplex PCR reads, giving one row per CDR3 protein. The sample records around 300,000 distinct CDR3 sequences, about 13% being singletons. The V segment lost 4 bases and the J segment 3 bases; nucleotides outside the gene matches: 0. The CDR3 contains 14 residues. Germline V gives CDR1 WNHNN, CDR2 SYGVQD (reference sequence). This TCR derives from a woman aged 40 to 49 with Graves' ophthalmopathy. The gene calls are TRBV10-1 and TRBJ2-2, with 9 bases lining up with TRBD1. The sequenced sample was blood. The CDR3 sequence is CASSGTGDTGELFF. For the CDR3, the DNA is TGCGCCAGCAGTGGGACAGGGGACACCGGGGAGCTGTTTTTT.